This T cell receptor beta chain comes out of a study of blood T cells in healthy people across ages. Trimming removed 3 bases from V and 1 base from J, with 15 bases in between. This CDR3 is 16 amino acids long. With a J-beta primer mix and a sample-barcoded 5' primer, a second PCR ran roughly 6 to 11 cycles. TCRdb redid the calling of the 5' RACE reads with MiXCR, one entry per CDR3 protein. Altogether approximately 2,000,000 distinct CDR3 sequences are present, around 42% being singletons, with the ten largest covering under 25%. The table lists this clonotype with a few counts. The sample consisted of blood. The sequence came from a human donor in good health. The chain carries TRBV12-3 or TRBV12-4 and TRBJ1-2; weak D call: TRBD1 (5 bases). This CDR3 is CASSFSTALFNYGYTF. The CDR3 nucleotides read TGTGCCAGCAGTTTTTCGACAGCTCTTTTTAACTATGGCTACACCTTC.